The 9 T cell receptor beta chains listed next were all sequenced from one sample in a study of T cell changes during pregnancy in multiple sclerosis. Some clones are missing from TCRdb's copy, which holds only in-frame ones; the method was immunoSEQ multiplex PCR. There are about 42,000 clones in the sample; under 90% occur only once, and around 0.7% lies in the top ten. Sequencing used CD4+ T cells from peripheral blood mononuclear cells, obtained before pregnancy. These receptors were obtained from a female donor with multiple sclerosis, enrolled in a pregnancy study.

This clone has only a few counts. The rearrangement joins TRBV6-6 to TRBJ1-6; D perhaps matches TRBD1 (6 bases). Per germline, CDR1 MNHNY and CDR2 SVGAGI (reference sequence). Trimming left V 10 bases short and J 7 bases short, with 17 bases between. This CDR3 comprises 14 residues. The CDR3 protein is CATNGGRENSPLHF. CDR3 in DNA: TGTGCCACCAATGGGGGCAGGGAGAATTCACCCCTCCACTTT.

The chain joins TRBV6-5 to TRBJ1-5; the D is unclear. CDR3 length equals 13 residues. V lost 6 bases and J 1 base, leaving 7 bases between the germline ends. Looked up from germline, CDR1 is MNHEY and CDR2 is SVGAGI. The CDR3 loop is CASRLQSNQPQHF. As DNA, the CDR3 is TGTGCCAGCAGATTACAGAGCAATCAGCCCCAGCATTTT.

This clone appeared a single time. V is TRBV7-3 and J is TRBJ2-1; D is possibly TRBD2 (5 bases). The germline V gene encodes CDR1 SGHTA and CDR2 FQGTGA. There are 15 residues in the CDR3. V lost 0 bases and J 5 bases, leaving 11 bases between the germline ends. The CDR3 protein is CASSLTQDFHNEQFF. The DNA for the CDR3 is TGTGCCAGCAGCTTAACTCAGGACTTTCACAATGAGCAGTTCTTC.

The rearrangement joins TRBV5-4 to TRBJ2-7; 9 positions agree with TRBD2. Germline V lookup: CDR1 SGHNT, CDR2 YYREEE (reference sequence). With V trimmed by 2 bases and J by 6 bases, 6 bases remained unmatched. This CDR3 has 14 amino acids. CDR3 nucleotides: TGTGCCAGCAGCTTAATAGCGGGAGAATCCGAGCAGTACTTC. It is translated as CASSLIAGESEQYF.

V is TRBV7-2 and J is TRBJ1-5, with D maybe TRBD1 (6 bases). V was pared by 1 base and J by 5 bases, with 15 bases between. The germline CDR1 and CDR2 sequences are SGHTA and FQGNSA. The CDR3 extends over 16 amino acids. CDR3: CASSLVGGGTDQPQHF. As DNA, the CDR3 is TGTGCCAGCAGCTTAGTAGGGGGGGGGACGGATCAGCCCCAGCATTTT.

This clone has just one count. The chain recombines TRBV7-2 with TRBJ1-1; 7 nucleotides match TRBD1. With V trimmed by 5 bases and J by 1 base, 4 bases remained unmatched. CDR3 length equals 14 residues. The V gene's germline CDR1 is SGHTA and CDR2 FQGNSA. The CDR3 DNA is TGTGCCAGCAGCCAGGACAGGTGGAACACTGAAGCTTTCTTT. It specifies CASSQDRWNTEAFF.

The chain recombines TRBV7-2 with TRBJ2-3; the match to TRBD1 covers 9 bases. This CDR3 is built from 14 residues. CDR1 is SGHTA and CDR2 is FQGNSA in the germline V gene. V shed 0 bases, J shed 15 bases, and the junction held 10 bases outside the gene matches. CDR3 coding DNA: TGTGCCAGCAGCTTAGCGCATGGGACAGGGTTAACTTATTTT. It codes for CASSLAHGTGLTYF.

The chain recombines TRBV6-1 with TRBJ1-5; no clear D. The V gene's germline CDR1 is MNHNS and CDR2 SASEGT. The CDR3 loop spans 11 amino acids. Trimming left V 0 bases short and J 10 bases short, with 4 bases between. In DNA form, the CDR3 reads TGTGCCAGCAGTGAAGCTCGTCCCCAGCATTTT. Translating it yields CASSEARPQHF.

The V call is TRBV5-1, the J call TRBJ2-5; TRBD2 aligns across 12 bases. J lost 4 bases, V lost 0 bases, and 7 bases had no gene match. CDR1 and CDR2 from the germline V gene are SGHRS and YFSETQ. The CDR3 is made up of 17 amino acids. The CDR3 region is CASSLGLAGGPGETQYF. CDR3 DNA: TGCGCCAGCAGCTTGGGTCTAGCGGGGGGGCCGGGAGAGACCCAGTACTTC.